The 2 T cell receptor beta chains reported below all come from one sample, sequenced in a study of T cell repertoires in cytomegalovirus infection. TCRdb re-called the reads through MiXCR, storing one row per CDR3 protein. The repertoire holds more than 150,000 distinct CDR3 sequences, with 15% to 20% as singletons. The sample comprised CD8+ T cells from PBMCs. These receptors all come from a human donor in good health (CMV status not recorded). Some clones in this sample may be carry-over from other donors' samples.

The rearrangement joins TRBV7-6 to TRBJ1-4; D remains ambiguous. V gave up 8 bases and J gave up 10 bases, with 20 bases separating them. The CDR3 extends over 14 amino acids. The germline CDR1 and CDR2 sequences are SGHVS and FNYEAQ. The CDR3 loop is CASAPTGPGSKLFF. In DNA form, the CDR3 reads TGTGCCAGCGCTCCAACCGGACCTGGTTCAAAACTGTTTTTT.

The chain recombines TRBV7-8 with TRBJ2-5; D possibly uses TRBD1 or TRBD2 (6 bases each). The germline V gene encodes CDR1 SGHVS and CDR2 FQNEAQ. There are 17 residues in the CDR3. Trimming pared 5 bases from V and 2 bases from J, leaving 21 bases between. CDR3 nucleotide sequence: TGTGCCAGCAGCCCTGTATTGGAGGGGGAGGTACAAGAGACCCAGTACTTC. Translation: CASSPVLEGEVQETQYF.